Presented here are 11 T cell receptor beta chains from one specimen sequenced in a study of T cell responses to AZD1222 COVID-19 vaccine. Here immunoSEQ multiplex PCR was the method, and the copy in TCRdb shows in-frame clones only, minus some. The data contain 180,000 or so clones, 94% of them singletons. The sample was peripheral blood, taken on day 0 of AZD1222 vaccination. The origin of the receptors is an adult in good health.

The CDR3 nucleotides are TGTGCCAGCAGCTTAGGGGCGGGGACAGGGCCCTCAACTAATGAAAAACTGTTTTTT. Translation gives CASSLGAGTGPSTNEKLFF. V is TRBV7-9 and J is TRBJ1-4; 9 bases agree with TRBD1. Trimming took 1 base from V and 0 from J; bases not matched to a gene: 9. This CDR3 contains 19 residues. Germline V lookup: CDR1 SEHNR, CDR2 FQNEAQ (reference sequence).

This chain links TRBV15 with TRBJ2-7; 13 nucleotides agree with TRBD2. CDR1 and CDR2 (germline): LNHNV, YYDKDF (reference sequence). The CDR3 has 19 amino acids. Losses at the gene ends were 3 bases for V and 4 bases for J; bases not matched to a gene: 15. CDR3 sequence (DNA): TGTGCCACCAGCAGGCCCACCGGGACTAGCGGGGCCACTGGTTACGAGCAGTACTTC. Translated: CATSRPTGTSGATGYEQYF.

The chain links TRBV12-3 or TRBV12-4 to TRBJ1-2; tentative D call: TRBD1 (5 bases). Trimming pared 3 bases from V and 4 bases from J, leaving 9 bases between. CDR3 length equals 13 residues. The CDR3 loop reads CASSLGGPYGYTF. In DNA form, the CDR3 reads TGTGCCAGCAGTTTGGGGGGTCCCTATGGCTACACCTTC.

V is TRBV7-9 and J is TRBJ2-5, with D possibly being TRBD2 (5 bases). This CDR3 contains 12 residues. Trimming cost V 8 bases and J 5 bases, with 12 bases left between them. Germline CDR1 and CDR2: SEHNR and FQNEAQ (reference sequence). In DNA form, the CDR3 reads TGTGCCAGCGCGGGCGTCATGGAGACCCAGTACTTC. It is translated as CASAGVMETQYF.

This clone was seen only once. The chain uses TRBV12-3 or TRBV12-4 and TRBJ2-7; 8 nucleotides agree with TRBD1. The trim removed 8 bases at V and 4 bases at J, leaving 4 bases unmatched. This CDR3 has 12 residues. The CDR3 bases are TGTGCCAGCGGACGACAGGGGTACGAGCAGTACTTC. This translates into CASGRQGYEQYF.

This clone is a singleton in its sample. This chain connects TRBV28 to TRBJ1-5; no clear D gene. In germline, CDR1 is MDHEN, CDR2 SYDVKM. The CDR3 is 14 amino acids. Trimming left V 3 bases short and J 1 base short, with 7 bases between. The CDR3 DNA reads as TGTGCCAGCAGTTTTTTCCGGAGCAATCAGCCCCAGCATTTT. This translates into CASSFFRSNQPQHF.

V gene TRBV3-1 (or the pseudogene TRBV3-2) combines with J gene TRBJ2-1, with 7 positions matching TRBD1. Germline V CDR1 and CDR2: LGHDT, YNNKEL (reference sequence). V lost 10 bases and J lost 6; bases outside the gene matches: 15. The CDR3 runs 15 residues. The CDR3 loop is CATQLRGPNRNEQFF. DNA of the CDR3: TGTGCCACCCAGCTAAGGGGGCCTAATCGCAATGAGCAGTTCTTC.

The chain uses TRBV27 and TRBJ1-5; 8 nucleotides line up with TRBD1. With 3 bases clipped from V and 6 bases from J, the junction kept 4 bases outside the gene matches. CDR3 length: 14 amino acids. The germline V gene encodes CDR1 MNHEY and CDR2 SMNVEV (reference sequence). The CDR3 sequence is CASSFQGAGQPQHF. The CDR3 coding sequence is TGTGCCAGCAGTTTCCAGGGGGCCGGTCAGCCCCAGCATTTT.

Points on this clone: Other nucleotide sequences from this sample produce the same CDR3. V is TRBV28 and J is TRBJ1-2; perhaps TRBD1 as D (6 bases). The V and J ends lost 7 bases and 2 bases respectively, with 8 bases between them. CDR1 and CDR2 (germline): MDHEN, SYDVKM. The CDR3 has 12 residues. This CDR3 is CASTQGNYGYTF. As DNA, the CDR3 is TGTGCCAGCACCCAGGGGAACTATGGCTACACCTTC.

The rearrangement uses TRBV4-2 and TRBJ2-7; the match to TRBD1 covers 7 bases. V dropped 4 bases and J dropped 5; count of bases not matched to a gene: 2. Germline CDR1 is LGHNA and CDR2 is YNFKEQ. The CDR3 runs to 12 residues. CDR3 in amino acids: CASSLQGDEQYF. CDR3 bases: TGTGCCAGCAGCCTTCAGGGGGACGAGCAGTACTTC.

The J gene is TRBJ2-7, the V gene TRBV27, with 7 bases identical to TRBD2. Trimming at V came to 2 bases and at J to 4 bases, leaving 5 bases not matched to a gene. Germline V gives CDR1 MNHEY, CDR2 SMNVEV (reference sequence). The CDR3 loop spans 14 amino acids. DNA for the CDR3: TGTGCCAGCAGTTTACAAGGACTAGTTTACGAGCAGTACTTC. It is translated as CASSLQGLVYEQYF.